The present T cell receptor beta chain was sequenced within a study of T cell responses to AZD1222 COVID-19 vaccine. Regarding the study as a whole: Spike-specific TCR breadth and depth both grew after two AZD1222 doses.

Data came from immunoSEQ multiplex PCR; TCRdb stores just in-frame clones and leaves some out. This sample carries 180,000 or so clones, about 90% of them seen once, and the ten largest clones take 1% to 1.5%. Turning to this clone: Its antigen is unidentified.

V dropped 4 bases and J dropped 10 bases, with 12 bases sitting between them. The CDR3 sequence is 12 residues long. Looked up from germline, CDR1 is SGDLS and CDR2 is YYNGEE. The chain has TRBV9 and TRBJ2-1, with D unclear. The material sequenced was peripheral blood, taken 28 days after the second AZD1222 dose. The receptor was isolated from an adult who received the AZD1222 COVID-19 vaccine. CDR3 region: CASSPLGGEQFF. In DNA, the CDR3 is TGTGCCAGCAGCCCGTTAGGTGGGGAGCAGTTCTTC.